Given below is one TCR beta chain in context. As yet, its antigen is unknown. Here immunoSEQ multiplex PCR was the method, and the copy in TCRdb shows in-frame clones only, minus some. Of approximately 71,000 clones detected, about 90% appear once; the ten largest clones hold about 3.2%. The data derive from a study of cytomegalovirus exposure and HLA in healthy donors. Study-level findings and limits: Rarity held for most TCR sequences, but there were some public TCRs that occurred in many donors. Accounts indicate the classifier identified cytomegalovirus status with strong specificity and sensitivity.

This CDR3 is 14 amino acids long. The germline gives CDR1 SNHLY, CDR2 FYNNEI. V was trimmed by 8 bases and J by 6 bases, leaving 19 bases between them. The sequencing input was PBMCs. This TCR derives from a man aged 18 to 35 in good health and CMV-seronegative. This chain connects TRBV2 to TRBJ1-2; possibly TRBD1 for D (6 bases). The CDR3 DNA sequence: TGTGCCAGCGAACAGGGATCGAGTTTTGATGGCTACACCTTC. Residues: CASEQGSSFDGYTF.